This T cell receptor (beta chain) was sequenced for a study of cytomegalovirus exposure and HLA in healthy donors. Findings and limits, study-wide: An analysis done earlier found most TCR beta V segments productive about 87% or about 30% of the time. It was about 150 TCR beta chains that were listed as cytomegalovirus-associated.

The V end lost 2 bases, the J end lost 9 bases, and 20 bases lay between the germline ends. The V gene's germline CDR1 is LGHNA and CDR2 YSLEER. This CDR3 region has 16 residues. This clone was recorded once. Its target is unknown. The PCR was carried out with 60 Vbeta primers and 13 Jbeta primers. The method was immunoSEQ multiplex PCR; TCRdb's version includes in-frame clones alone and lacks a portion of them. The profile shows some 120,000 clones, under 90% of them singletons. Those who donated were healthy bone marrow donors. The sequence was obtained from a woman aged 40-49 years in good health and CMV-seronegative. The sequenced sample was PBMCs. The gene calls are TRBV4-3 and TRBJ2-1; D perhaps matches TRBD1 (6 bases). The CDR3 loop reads CASSQKGGAEKVEQFF. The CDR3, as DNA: TGCGCCAGCAGCCAAAAAGGGGGTGCTGAAAAGGTTGAGCAGTTCTTC.